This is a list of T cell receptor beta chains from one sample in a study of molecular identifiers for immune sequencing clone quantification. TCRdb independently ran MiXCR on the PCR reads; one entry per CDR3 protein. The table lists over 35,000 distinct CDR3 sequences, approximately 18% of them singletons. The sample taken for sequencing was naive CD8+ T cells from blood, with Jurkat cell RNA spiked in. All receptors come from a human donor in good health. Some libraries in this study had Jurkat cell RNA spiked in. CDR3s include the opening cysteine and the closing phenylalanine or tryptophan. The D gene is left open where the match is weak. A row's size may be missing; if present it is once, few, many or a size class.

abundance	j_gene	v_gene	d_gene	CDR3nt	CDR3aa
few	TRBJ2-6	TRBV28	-	TGTGCCAGCAGTTTATGGATCTCTGGGGCCAACGTCCTGACTTTC	CASSLWISGANVLTF
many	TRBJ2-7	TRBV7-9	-	TGTGCCAGCAGCCCCGAAAGCGATAATCCCTACGAGCAGTACTTC	CASSPESDNPYEQYF
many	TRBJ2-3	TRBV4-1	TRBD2	TGCGCCAGCAGCCCCACTAGCGGGAGGGCCTCCACAGATACGCAGTATTTT	CASSPTSGRASTDTQYF
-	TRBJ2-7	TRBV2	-	TGTGCCAGCACCCCCGGGGGCGAGCAGTACTTC	CASTPGGEQYF
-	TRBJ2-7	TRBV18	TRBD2	TGTGCCAGCTCAGGACTAGGTCGAGTCTACGAGCAGTACTTC	CASSGLGRVYEQYF
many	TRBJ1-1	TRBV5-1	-	TGCGCCAGCAGCTTTACAGAGCTCACTGAAGCTTTCTTT	CASSFTELTEAFF
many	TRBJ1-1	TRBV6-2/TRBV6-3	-	TGTGCCAGCATCGAGCTCAGGGGATTGAACACTGAAGCTTTCTTT	CASIELRGLNTEAFF
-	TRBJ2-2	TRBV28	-	TGTGCCAGCGCAGAAGGGACCGGGGAGCTGTTTTTT	CASAEGTGELFF
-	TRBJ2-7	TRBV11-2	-	TGTGCCAGCAGCTCTACTAGTCACGAGCAGTACTTC	CASSSTSHEQYF
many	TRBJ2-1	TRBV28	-	TGTGCCAGCAGGCGGACTACTAAGAAGTCCTACAATGAGCAGTTCTTC	CASRRTTKKSYNEQFF
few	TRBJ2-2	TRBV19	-	TGTGCCAGCCTCGGCGGGGCTACCCAGAACACCGGGGAGCTGTTTTTT	CASLGGATQNTGELFF
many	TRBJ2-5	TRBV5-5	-	TGTGCCAGCAGTCGGTTCAGAACACAAGAGACCCAGTACTTC	CASSRFRTQETQYF
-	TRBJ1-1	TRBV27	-	TGTGCCAGCAGTTTATCCTCATACACTGAAGCTTTCTTT	CASSLSSYTEAFF
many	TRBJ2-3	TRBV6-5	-	TGTGCCAGCAGTTCATTTCTTGCAGATACGCAGTATTTT	CASSSFLADTQYF
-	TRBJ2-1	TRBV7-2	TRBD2	TGTGCCAGCAGCTTAGCCCCCAGCGGGGTCTCCTACAATGAGCAGTTCTTC	CASSLAPSGVSYNEQFF
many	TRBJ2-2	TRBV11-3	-	TGTGCCAGCAGCTTCAGGGAGGGGGACACCGGGGAGCTGTTTTTT	CASSFREGDTGELFF
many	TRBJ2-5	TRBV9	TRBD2	TGTGCCAGCAGCCACGGGACTAGCGGACAAGAGACCCAGTACTTC	CASSHGTSGQETQYF
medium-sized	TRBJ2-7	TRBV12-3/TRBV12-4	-	TGTGCCTCCCGGCAGGGCTACGAGCAGTACTTC	CASRQGYEQYF
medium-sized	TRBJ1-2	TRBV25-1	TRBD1	TGTGCCAGCAGTGAACGCGTACCCGGGACAGGGTCTAAAGGGGCTCGAGGCTACACCTTC	CASSERVPGTGSKGARGYTF
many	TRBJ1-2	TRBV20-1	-	TGCAGTGCTAGAATAGGGGCGCCCTATGGCTACACCTTC	CSARIGAPYGYTF
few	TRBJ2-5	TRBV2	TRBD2	TGTGCCAGCAGTGAGGGGACTAGCGGTTACCGCGGGACCCAGTACTTC	CASSEGTSGYRGTQYF
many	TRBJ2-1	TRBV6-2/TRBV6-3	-	TGTGCCAGCAGTTACTCAGGGGCGGCGCAGTTCTTC	CASSYSGAAQFF
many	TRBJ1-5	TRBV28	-	TGTGCCAGCAGACAACAGGAGTATAGCAATCAGCCCCAGCATTTT	CASRQQEYSNQPQHF
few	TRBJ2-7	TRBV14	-	TGTGCCAGCAGCCAAGTTTATGGGGACTACGAGCAGTACTTC	CASSQVYGDYEQYF
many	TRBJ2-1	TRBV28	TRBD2	TGTGCCAGCAGTTTTTGGCCCCCGGGACTAGCGGGAGCTGATATCTGGTATGAGCAGTTCTTC	CASSFWPPGLAGADIWYEQFF
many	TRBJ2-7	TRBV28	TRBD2	TGTGCCAGCACCTGGGGGGGGACCGAGCAGTACTTC	CASTWGGTEQYF
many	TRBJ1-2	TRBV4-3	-	TGCGCCAGCAGCCAAGAATTTCCTCGCCACTATGGCTACACCTTC	CASSQEFPRHYGYTF
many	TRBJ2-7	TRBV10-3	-	TGTGCCATCAGTGGTGAGAGCTCCTACGAGCAGTACTTC	CAISGESSYEQYF
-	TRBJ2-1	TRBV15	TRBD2	TGTGCCACCAGCAGAGCTGGCCTAGCGGGGGTTAGGAATGAGCAGTTCTTC	CATSRAGLAGVRNEQFF
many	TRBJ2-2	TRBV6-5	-	TGTGCCAGCAGTCCCAGCGGGACACTTTACACCGGGGAGCTGTTTTTT	CASSPSGTLYTGELFF
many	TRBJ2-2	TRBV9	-	TGTGCCAGCAGCGTAGGTAGCGGCCAAGCGGCCGGGGAGCTGTTTTTT	CASSVGSGQAAGELFF
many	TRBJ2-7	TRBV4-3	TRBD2	TGCGCCAGCAGCCAATTAGCGGGAGTTAACTACGAGCAGTACTTC	CASSQLAGVNYEQYF
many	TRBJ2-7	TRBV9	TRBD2	TGTGCCAGCAGCCAGGGAGGGGCAGCCTACGAGCAGTACTTC	CASSQGGAAYEQYF
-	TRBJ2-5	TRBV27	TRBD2	TGTGCCAGCAGTTTCCGAGGGACTAGCGGATACCAAGAGACCCAGTACTTC	CASSFRGTSGYQETQYF
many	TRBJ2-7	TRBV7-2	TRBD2	TGTGCCAGCAGCTCCGGACTAGCTTCTTCCTACGAGCAGTACTTC	CASSSGLASSYEQYF
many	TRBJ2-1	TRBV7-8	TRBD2	TGTGCCAGCAGGGGACTAGCGGGACCTAGGGATGAGCAGTTCTTC	CASRGLAGPRDEQFF
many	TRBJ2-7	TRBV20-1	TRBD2	TGCAGTGCTCGCAGCGGGAGGGCCTACGAGCAGTACTTC	CSARSGRAYEQYF
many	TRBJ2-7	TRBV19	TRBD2	TGTGCCAGTACGGGGGGAAGCTACGAGCAGTACTTC	CASTGGSYEQYF
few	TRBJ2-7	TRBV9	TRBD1	TGTGCCAGCAGCCCAGAAGGGGACAGTCGATCCTACGAGCAGTACTTC	CASSPEGDSRSYEQYF
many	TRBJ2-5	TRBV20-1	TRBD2	TGCAGTGCCCCTAGCCCCCTAGCGGGTCTGGGAGAGACCCAGTACTTC	CSAPSPLAGLGETQYF
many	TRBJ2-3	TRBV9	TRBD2	TGTGCCAGCAGCGCGGGACTAGCGGGAGGGCTTGATACGCAGTATTTT	CASSAGLAGGLDTQYF
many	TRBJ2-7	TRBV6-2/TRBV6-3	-	TGTGCCTCCTGGGACCATAAAGGGGACGAGCAGTACTTC	CASWDHKGDEQYF
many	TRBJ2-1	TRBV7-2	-	TGTGCCAGCAGCTTATTGTTGGTAGCGCAAAGCTCCTACAATGAGCAGTTCTTC	CASSLLLVAQSSYNEQFF
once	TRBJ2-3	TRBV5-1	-	TGCGCCAGCAGCTTGTGGCTAGAGAAAACAGATACGCAGTATTTT	CASSLWLEKTDTQYF
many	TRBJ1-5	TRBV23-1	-	TGCGCCAGCAGTCTTGGCCCGGACGTTAATCAGCCCCAGCATTTT	CASSLGPDVNQPQHF
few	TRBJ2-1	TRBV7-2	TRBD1	TGTGCCAGCAGCCCGACAGGGTATGAGCAGTTCTTC	CASSPTGYEQFF
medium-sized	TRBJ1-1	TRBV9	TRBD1	TGTGCCAGCAGCCTCCTAGGGACAGCCGAAGCTTTCTTT	CASSLLGTAEAFF
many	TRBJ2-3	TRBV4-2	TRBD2	TGTGCCAGCAGCAATCTGCAGCGGGAGATGACAGATACGCAGTATTTT	CASSNLQREMTDTQYF
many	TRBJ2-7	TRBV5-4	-	TGTGCCAGCAGCCAGTACCGGGATCACTACGAGCAGTACTTC	CASSQYRDHYEQYF
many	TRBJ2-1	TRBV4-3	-	TGCGCCAGCAGCCAAGATAGGATGAATGAGCAGTTCTTC	CASSQDRMNEQFF
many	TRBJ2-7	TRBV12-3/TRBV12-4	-	TGTGCCAGCAGCCCTGCCCCCTACGAGCAGTACTTC	CASSPAPYEQYF
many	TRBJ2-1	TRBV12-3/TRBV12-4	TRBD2	TGTGCCAGCGGACTAGCGGGAGGGCACAATGAGCAGTTCTTC	CASGLAGGHNEQFF
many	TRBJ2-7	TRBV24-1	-	TGTGCCACCAGAGTCGCTTTCTACGAGCAGTACTTC	CATRVAFYEQYF
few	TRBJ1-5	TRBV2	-	TGTGCCAGCAGTGATCGCGTGGTGGGCCCTGTAGGTGGGGGCAATCAGCCCCAGCATTTT	CASSDRVVGPVGGGNQPQHF
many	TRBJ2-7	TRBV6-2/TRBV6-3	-	TGTGCCAGCAGTTACGGGGTTGTGGGACCGCGATCAACCTACGAGCAGTACTTC	CASSYGVVGPRSTYEQYF
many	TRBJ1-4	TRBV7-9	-	TGTGCCAGCAGCTTTTCTCTCCGACAGGACAGTACAACTAATGAAAAACTGTTTTTT	CASSFSLRQDSTTNEKLFF
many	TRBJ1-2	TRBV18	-	TGTGCCAGCTCGTCTGTGGGAGGTCCCCAATCAGCTAACTATGGCTACACCTTC	CASSSVGGPQSANYGYTF